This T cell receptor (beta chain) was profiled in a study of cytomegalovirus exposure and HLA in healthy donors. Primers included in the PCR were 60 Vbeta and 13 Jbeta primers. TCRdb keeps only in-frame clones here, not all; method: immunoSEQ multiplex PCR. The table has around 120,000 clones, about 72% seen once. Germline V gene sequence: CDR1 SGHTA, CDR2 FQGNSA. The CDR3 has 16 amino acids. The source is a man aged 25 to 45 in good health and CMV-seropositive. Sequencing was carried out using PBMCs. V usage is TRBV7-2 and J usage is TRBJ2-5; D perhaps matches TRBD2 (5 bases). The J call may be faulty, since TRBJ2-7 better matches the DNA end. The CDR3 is CASSSPSGSVSYEQYF. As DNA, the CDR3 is TGTGCCAGCAGCTCCCCATCTGGTAGCGTGTCCTACGAGCAGTACTTC.